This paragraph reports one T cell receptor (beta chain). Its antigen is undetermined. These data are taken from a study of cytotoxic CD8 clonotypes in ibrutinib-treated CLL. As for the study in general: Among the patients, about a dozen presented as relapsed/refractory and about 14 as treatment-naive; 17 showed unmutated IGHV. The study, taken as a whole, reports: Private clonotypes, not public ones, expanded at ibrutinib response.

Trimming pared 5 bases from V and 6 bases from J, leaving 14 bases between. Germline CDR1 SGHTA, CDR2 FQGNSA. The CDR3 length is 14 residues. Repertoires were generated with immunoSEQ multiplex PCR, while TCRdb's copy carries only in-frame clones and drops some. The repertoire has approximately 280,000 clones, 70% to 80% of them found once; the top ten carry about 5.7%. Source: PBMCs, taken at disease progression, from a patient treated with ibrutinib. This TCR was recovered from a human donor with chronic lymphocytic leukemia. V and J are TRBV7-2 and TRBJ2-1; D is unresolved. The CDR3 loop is CASSRGRGSNEQFF. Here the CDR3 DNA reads TGTGCCAGCAGCCGAGGAAGAGGCTCCAATGAGCAGTTCTTC.